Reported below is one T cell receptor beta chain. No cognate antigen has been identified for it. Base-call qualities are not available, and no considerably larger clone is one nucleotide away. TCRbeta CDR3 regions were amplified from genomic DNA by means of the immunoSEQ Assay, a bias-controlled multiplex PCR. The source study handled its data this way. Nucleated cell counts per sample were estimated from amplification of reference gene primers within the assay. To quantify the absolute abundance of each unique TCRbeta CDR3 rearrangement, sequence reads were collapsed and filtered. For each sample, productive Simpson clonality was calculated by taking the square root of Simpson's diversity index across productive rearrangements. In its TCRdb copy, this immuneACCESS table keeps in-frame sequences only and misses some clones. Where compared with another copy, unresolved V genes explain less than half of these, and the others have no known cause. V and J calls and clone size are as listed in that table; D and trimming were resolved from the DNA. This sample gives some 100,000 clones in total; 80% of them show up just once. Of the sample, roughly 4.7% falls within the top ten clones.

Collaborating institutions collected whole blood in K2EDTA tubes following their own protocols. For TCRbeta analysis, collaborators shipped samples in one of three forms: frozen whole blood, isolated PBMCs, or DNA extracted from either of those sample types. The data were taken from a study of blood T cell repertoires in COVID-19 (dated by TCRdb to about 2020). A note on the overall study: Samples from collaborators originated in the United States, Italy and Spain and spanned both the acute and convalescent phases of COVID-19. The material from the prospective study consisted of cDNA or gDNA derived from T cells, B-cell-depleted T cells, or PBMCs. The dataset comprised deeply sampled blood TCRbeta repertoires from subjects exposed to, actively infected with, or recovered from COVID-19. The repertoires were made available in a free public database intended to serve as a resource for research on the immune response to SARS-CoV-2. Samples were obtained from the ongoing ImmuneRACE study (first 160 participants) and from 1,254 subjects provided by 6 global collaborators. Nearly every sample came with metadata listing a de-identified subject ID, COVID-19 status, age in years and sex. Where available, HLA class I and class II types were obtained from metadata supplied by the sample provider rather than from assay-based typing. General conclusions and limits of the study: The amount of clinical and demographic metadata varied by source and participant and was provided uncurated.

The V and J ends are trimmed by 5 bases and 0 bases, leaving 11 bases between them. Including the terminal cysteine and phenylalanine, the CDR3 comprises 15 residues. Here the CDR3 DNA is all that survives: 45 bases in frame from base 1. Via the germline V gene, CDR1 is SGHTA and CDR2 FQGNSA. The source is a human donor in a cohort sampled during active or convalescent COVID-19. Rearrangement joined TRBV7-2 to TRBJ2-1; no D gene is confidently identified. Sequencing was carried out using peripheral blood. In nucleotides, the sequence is TGTGCCAGCAGCCGCGGAACAAGCTCCTACAATGAGCAGTTCTTC. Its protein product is CASSRGTSSYNEQFF.